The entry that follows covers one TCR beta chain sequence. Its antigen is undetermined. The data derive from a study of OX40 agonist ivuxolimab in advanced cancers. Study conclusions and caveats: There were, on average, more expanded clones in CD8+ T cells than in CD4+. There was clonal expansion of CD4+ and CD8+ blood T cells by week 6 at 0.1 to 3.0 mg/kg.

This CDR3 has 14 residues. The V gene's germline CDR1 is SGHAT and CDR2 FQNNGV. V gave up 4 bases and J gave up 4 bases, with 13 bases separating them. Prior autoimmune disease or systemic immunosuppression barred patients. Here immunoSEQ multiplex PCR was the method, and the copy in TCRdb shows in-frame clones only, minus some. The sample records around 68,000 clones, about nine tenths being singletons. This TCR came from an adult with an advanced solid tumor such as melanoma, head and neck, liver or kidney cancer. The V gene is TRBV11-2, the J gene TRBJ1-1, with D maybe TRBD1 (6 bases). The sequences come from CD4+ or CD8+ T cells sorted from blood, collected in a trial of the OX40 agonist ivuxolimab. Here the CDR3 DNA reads TGTGCCAGCAGCTCAGCCAGGGGAAGCACTGAAGCTTTCTTT. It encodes CASSSARGSTEAFF. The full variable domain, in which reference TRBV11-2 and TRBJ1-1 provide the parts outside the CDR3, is EAGVAQSPRYKIIEKRQSVAFWCNPISGHATLYWYQQILGQGPKLLIQFQNNGVVDDSQLPKDRFSAERLKGVDSTLKIQPAKLEDSAVYLCASSSARGSTEAFFGQGTRLTVV.